This TCR beta chain came from a study of blood T cell repertoires in COVID-19. The overall study: COVID-19 samples from acute and convalescent phases originated in the United States, Italy and Spain. PBMCs, B-cell-depleted T cells, or T cells were the source of the cDNA or gDNA that made up the material.

Profiling relied on immunoSEQ multiplex PCR, and the TCRdb table lists in-frame clones only, not all of them. Of about 420,000 clones detected, around 90% appear once; the ten largest clones hold roughly 0.84%. Those enrolled in Seattle joined during active infection and were followed longitudinally afterward. CDR3 length: 16 residues. Trimming removed 0 bases from V and 10 bases from J, with 16 bases in between. Germline V lookup: CDR1 LGHDT, CDR2 YNNKEL (reference sequence). Sequencing was done on a sample of peripheral blood. This TCR derives from a man in his late teens or twenties with COVID-19, enrolled during active disease. The chain employs TRBV3-1 (or the pseudogene TRBV3-2) and TRBJ1-6, with D possibly being TRBD1 (5 bases). Here the CDR3 DNA reads TGTGCCAGCAGCCAAGATCCGGGCAGGGTAGGGTCACCCCTCCACTTT. Translation gives CASSQDPGRVGSPLHF.